This passage covers 27 T cell receptor beta chains from one sample sequenced in a study of cytomegalovirus exposure and HLA in healthy donors. The PCR made use of 60 Vbeta and 13 Jbeta primers. The assay was immunoSEQ multiplex PCR, and TCRdb's table has in-frame clones only and misses some. Among some 70,000 clones listed, roughly four fifths were seen once. The sample consisted of PBMCs. Source of these receptors: a human donor in good health.

The genes are TRBV10-3 and TRBJ1-2; maybe TRBD1 (6 bases). Per germline, CDR1 ENHRY and CDR2 SYGVKD. V was pared by 3 bases and J by 8 bases, with 16 bases between. The length of the CDR3 is 14 residues. CDR3 loop: CAISDSTGKRGYTF. Here the CDR3 DNA reads TGTGCCATCAGTGATTCCACAGGGAAGAGGGGCTACACCTTC.

The chain uses TRBV28 and TRBJ1-1; 8 bases fit TRBD1. Germline CDR1 and CDR2: MDHEN and SYDVKM. V dropped 6 bases and J dropped 7; count of bases not matched to a gene: 7. The CDR3 totals 13 residues. As DNA, the CDR3 is TGTGCCAGCAGACAGGGGGGGAAGGTTGAAGCTTTCTTT. This translates into CASRQGGKVEAFF.

V and J are TRBV9 and TRBJ2-2, with TRBD2 matching 10 bases. V shed 4 bases, J shed 1 base, and the junction held 7 bases outside the gene matches. CDR1 and CDR2 from the germline V gene are SGDLS and YYNGEE. The CDR3 runs 17 residues. The CDR3 bases are TGTGCCAGCAGCCGGACTAGCGGTCTTAGGAACACCGGGGAGCTGTTTTTT. As protein: CASSRTSGLRNTGELFF.

The chain joins TRBV10-3 to TRBJ2-1; 13 bases align to TRBD2. CDR1 ENHRY and CDR2 SYGVKD come from the germline V gene. V shed 2 bases and J 4 bases; nucleotides not matched to a gene: 5. The CDR3 totals 17 residues. The CDR3, as DNA: TGTGCCATCAGTGAGGGCGGACTAGCGGGGGCTTACAATGAGCAGTTCTTC. It translates to CAISEGGLAGAYNEQFF.

The chain couples TRBV19 to TRBJ2-1, with 8 bases identical to TRBD2. The J segment lost 8 bases and the V segment lost 5 bases, leaving 14 bases of the junction unmatched. The CDR3 has 16 amino acids. Per germline, CDR1 LNHDA and CDR2 SQIVND (reference sequence). The CDR3 region has the DNA TGTGCCAGTAGTTGGACCGCGGGGGGCCCTTTCGATGAGCAGTTCTTC. This gives the protein CASSWTAGGPFDEQFF.

The chain combines TRBV5-6 with TRBJ1-2; 11 bases line up with TRBD1. Per the germline V gene, CDR1 is SGHDT and CDR2 is YYEEEE. Trimming took 4 bases from V and 7 from J; bases not matched to a gene: 3. The CDR3 consists of 13 residues. This CDR3 is CASSLDRGLGYTF. Here the CDR3 DNA reads TGTGCCAGCAGCCTGGACAGGGGGCTTGGCTACACCTTC.

The chain has TRBV7-9 and TRBJ1-4; 9 bases are a match to TRBD1. Germline V gene data show CDR1 as SEHNR and CDR2 as FQNEAQ (reference sequence). The junction had 0 bases not matched to a gene; V was cut back by 0 bases and J by 7 bases. The CDR3 runs to 14 residues. CDR3: CASSLAGQGEKLFF. The CDR3 coding sequence is TGTGCCAGCAGCTTAGCGGGACAGGGTGAAAAACTGTTTTTT.

The gene calls are TRBV6-5 and TRBJ1-6; weak D call: TRBD1 (6 bases). The CDR3 totals 14 residues. With 2 bases removed from V and 8 bases from J, the gap between germline ends came to 10 bases. Germline V lookup: CDR1 MNHEY, CDR2 SVGAGI. In DNA form, the CDR3 reads TGTGCCAGCAGTTACAGGGGGTTGCATTCACCCCTCCACTTT. This sequence encodes CASSYRGLHSPLHF.

The chain employs TRBV18 and TRBJ2-7; 11 nucleotides align to TRBD1. This CDR3 comprises 16 residues. The trim removed 1 base at V and 2 bases at J, leaving 4 bases unmatched. CDR1 and CDR2 from the germline V gene are KGHSH and LQKENI. In nucleotides, the CDR3 is TGTGCCAGCTCACCACTCGGGACAGGGGGACCCTACGAGCAGTACTTC. It specifies CASSPLGTGGPYEQYF.

V gene TRBV2 combines with J gene TRBJ1-5; the D is unclear. There are 13 residues in the CDR3. V was clipped by 1 base and J by 6 bases, with 7 bases between them. The germline V gene encodes CDR1 SNHLY and CDR2 FYNNEI. The chain's CDR3 is CASSEVGAQPQHF. The CDR3 DNA sequence: TGTGCCAGCAGTGAAGTTGGAGCTCAGCCCCAGCATTTT.

This clone is a singleton in its sample. J is TRBJ1-3 and V is TRBV18, with unresolved D. CDR1 and CDR2 (germline): KGHSH, LQKENI. Trimming shortened V by 2 bases and J by 1 base, and 6 bases separated the two germline ends. The CDR3 spans 14 residues. CDR3 in amino acids: CASSPWESGNTIYF. CDR3 DNA: TGTGCCAGCTCACCATGGGAGTCTGGAAACACCATATATTTT.

The chain links TRBV27 to TRBJ2-7, with 9 bases identical to TRBD1. The CDR3 extends over 14 amino acids. Germline V gives CDR1 MNHEY, CDR2 SMNVEV (reference sequence). V was clipped by 9 bases and J by 4 bases; unmatched bases: 10. The CDR3: CASAPGQGRYEQYF. Here the CDR3 DNA reads TGTGCCAGTGCTCCGGGACAGGGACGTTACGAGCAGTACTTC.

J is TRBJ1-2 and V is TRBV9; 7 nucleotides line up with TRBD1. J was trimmed by 5 bases and V by 2 bases; bases with no gene match: 6. Per the germline V gene, CDR1 is SGDLS and CDR2 is YYNGEE. The CDR3 totals 14 residues. This chain's CDR3 is CASSVSGGPYGYTF. In DNA, the CDR3 is TGTGCCAGCAGCGTCTCAGGGGGGCCTTATGGCTACACCTTC.

The gene calls are TRBV28 and TRBJ1-6; weak D call: TRBD1 (6 bases). Germline V gives CDR1 MDHEN, CDR2 SYDVKM. The V gene lost 4 bases and the J gene lost 10 bases, with 11 bases spanning the gap. The CDR3 has 13 amino acids. The CDR3 DNA reads TGTGCCAGCAGTTATGAGGACAGCTCACCCCTCCACTTT. It translates to CASSYEDSSPLHF.

The chain uses TRBV11-2 and TRBJ1-2, with TRBD1 matching over 10 bases. CDR1 is SGHAT, CDR2 FQNNGV, per germline. V shed 3 bases, J shed 7 bases, and the junction held 5 bases outside the gene matches. The CDR3 has 14 amino acids. CDR3 sequence reads: CASSFGQGVGGYTF. In nucleotides, the CDR3 is TGTGCCAGCAGCTTCGGACAGGGGGTTGGTGGCTACACCTTC. Using reference TRBV11-2 and TRBJ1-2 for the parts outside the CDR3, the full variable domain is EAGVAQSPRYKIIEKRQSVAFWCNPISGHATLYWYQQILGQGPKLLIQFQNNGVVDDSQLPKDRFSAERLKGVDSTLKIQPAKLEDSAVYLCASSFGQGVGGYTFGSGTRLTVV.

The rearrangement links TRBV2 to TRBJ2-3, with 8 positions matching TRBD2. Germline assignment: CDR1 SNHLY and CDR2 FYNNEI. CDR3 length: 15 residues. V lost 4 bases, J lost 3 bases, and 6 bases stayed unmatched. CDR3 amino acids: CASSGISGVTDTQYF. The CDR3 region has the DNA TGTGCCAGCAGTGGGATTAGCGGGGTAACAGATACGCAGTATTTT.

CDR3 in amino acids: CASINRQKPEKGYTF. DNA of the CDR3: TGTGCCAGTATCAATCGGCAGAAGCCGGAGAAAGGCTACACCTTC. The rearrangement joins TRBV19 to TRBJ1-2; D is unresolved. The V end was cut by 7 bases, the J end by 8 bases, with 23 bases between. This CDR3 is 15 amino acids long. The germline gives CDR1 LNHDA, CDR2 SQIVND (reference sequence).

About this clone: At one of its ends the junction is not consistent with the germline gene, which may arise from a read error. This sample also contains other DNA sequences that code for the same CDR3. The chain joins TRBV29-1 to TRBJ2-1; 12 bases map to TRBD2. The CDR3 consists of 13 residues. Germline CDR1 reads SQVTM; CDR2 reads ANQGSEA. CDR3 in DNA: TGCAGCGTCGGACTAGCGGGGTACAAAGAGCAGTTCTTC. Translating gives CSVGLAGYKEQFF.

V usage is TRBV2 and J usage is TRBJ2-7; possibly TRBD1 for D (6 bases). Trimming cost V 10 bases and J 2 bases, with 15 bases left between them. Germline V gives CDR1 SNHLY, CDR2 FYNNEI. The CDR3 has 13 amino acids. The CDR3: CAIIQGWAYEQYF. The CDR3 coding sequence is TGTGCCATAATACAGGGTTGGGCCTACGAGCAGTACTTC.

The chain is built from TRBV7-2 and TRBJ1-2; 10 nucleotides align to TRBD1. CDR3 length equals 15 residues. Trimming took 4 bases from V and 4 from J; bases not matched to a gene: 6. Germline loops: CDR1 SGHTA, CDR2 FQGNSA. The CDR3 DNA follows: TGTGCCAGCAGCTCCAGGGGGACAGGGGTCTATGGCTACACCTTC. It yields the protein CASSSRGTGVYGYTF.

This clone was recorded only once. This chain uses TRBV2 with TRBJ2-1, with TRBD1 identical over 9 bases. Germline assignment: CDR1 SNHLY and CDR2 FYNNEI. The CDR3 runs 14 residues. Trimming took 6 bases from V and 7 from J; bases not matched to a gene: 7. DNA for the CDR3: TGTGCCAGCAGGCGGGACAGGGAGGGGAATGAGCAGTTCTTC. This gives the protein CASRRDREGNEQFF.

This rearrangement joins TRBV11-2 to TRBJ2-3; 10 positions agree with TRBD2. Per the germline V gene, CDR1 is SGHAT and CDR2 is FQNNGV. With V trimmed by 9 bases and J by 1 base, 7 bases remained unmatched. The CDR3 spans 15 residues. CDR3 loop: CASHSAGGGTDTQYF. In nucleotides, the CDR3 is TGTGCCAGTCACTCAGCGGGGGGGGGCACAGATACGCAGTATTTT. The variable domain in full, completed from reference TRBV11-2 and TRBJ2-3, reads EAGVAQSPRYKIIEKRQSVAFWCNPISGHATLYWYQQILGQGPKLLIQFQNNGVVDDSQLPKDRFSAERLKGVDSTLKIQPAKLEDSAVYLCASHSAGGGTDTQYFGPGTRLTVL.

This clone was seen only a few times. The chain combines TRBV10-2 with TRBJ2-2, with D perhaps matching TRBD2 (5 bases). The V end lost 4 bases, the J end lost 12 bases, and 12 bases lay between the germline ends. The CDR3 covers 12 residues. Germline assignment: CDR1 WSHSY and CDR2 SAAADI. Here the CDR3 DNA reads TGCGCCAGCAGTGGCGGGCCCAGTCAGCTGTTTTTT. Protein product: CASSGGPSQLFF.

This chain connects TRBV18 to TRBJ1-3; TRBD1 matches 10 bases. Germline CDR1 KGHSH, CDR2 LQKENI. The CDR3 length is 16 residues. The junction had 7 bases not matched to a gene; V was cut back by 4 bases and J by 4 bases. CDR3 nucleotides: TGTGCCAGCTCACAAACTGACAGGGGGCCAGGAAACACCATATATTTT. Amino acids: CASSQTDRGPGNTIYF.

The chain couples TRBV6-1 to TRBJ1-3; 7 bases match TRBD1. Germline CDR1 reads MNHNS; CDR2 reads SASEGT. V shed 3 bases and J 0 bases; nucleotides not matched to a gene: 5. CDR3 length: 16 residues. The CDR3 spells CASSDRTGVSGNTIYF. CDR3 nucleotide sequence: TGTGCCAGCAGTGACCGGACAGGCGTCTCTGGAAACACCATATATTTT.

The rearrangement uses TRBV5-6 and TRBJ2-5; tentative D call: TRBD2 (7 bases). The J call is uncertain, as TRBJ2-7 better fits the DNA end. Germline assignment: CDR1 SGHDT and CDR2 YYEEEE. The CDR3 is 14 residues long. Written as DNA, the CDR3 is TGTGCCAGCAGCTTGTCCGGGGGGCTCGGCGAGCAGTACTTC. Translation gives CASSLSGGLGEQYF.

The V and J genes are TRBV7-9 and TRBJ1-5; 9 nucleotides agree with TRBD1. With V trimmed by 5 bases and J by 4 bases, 6 bases remained unmatched. This CDR3 is built from 15 residues. CDR1 and CDR2 from the germline V gene are SEHNR and FQNEAQ (reference sequence). As DNA, the CDR3 is TGTGCCAGCAGCCGACAGGGGGAGGGGAATCAGCCCCAGCATTTT. It encodes CASSRQGEGNQPQHF.